The clone carrying this T cell receptor (beta chain) has just one count. Its antigen remains unidentified. The sample originates from a study of blood T cells in healthy people across ages. Study-wide results and limits: The study found TCR beta diversity correlated strongly with naive T cell percentage.

A second PCR, run for about 7 to 11 cycles, used a sample-barcoded 5' primer plus a J-beta primer mix. Each cDNA was tagged by a template-switch adaptor containing 12 random nucleotides. CDR3-containing paired-end reads numbered at least 2.5 million in each sample. TCRdb analysed the 5' RACE reads with MiXCR anew, one entry per CDR3 protein. The repertoire includes approximately 680,000 distinct CDR3 sequences, roughly 32% of them detected once, and 15% sits in the top ten. Extractions gave at least 5.5 micrograms of total RNA per sample. The sequence came from an elderly woman in good health. Sequenced: blood.

CDR3 coding DNA: TGTGCCATTGCTAGCGGGGTGCGGTCGGAGACCCAGTTCTTC. Amino acid sequence: CAIASGVRSETQFF. J is TRBJ2-1 and V is TRBV10-3; 9 nucleotides align to TRBD2. This CDR3 has 14 residues. Germline trimming cut 9 bases from V and 13 bases from J; bases unmatched to any gene: 16. Germline values: CDR1 ENHRY, CDR2 SYGVKD.